The 29 T cell receptor beta chains given below trace back to one sample, sequenced in a study of OX40 agonist ivuxolimab in advanced cancers. Generated by immunoSEQ multiplex PCR, the TCRdb table keeps only in-frame clones and is missing some. The profile shows about 53,000 clones, about four fifths of them singletons. This material consisted of CD4+ or CD8+ T cells sorted from blood, taken in a trial of the OX40 agonist ivuxolimab. The receptors were sampled from an adult with an advanced solid tumor such as melanoma, head and neck, liver or kidney cancer.

The genes are TRBV19 and TRBJ2-1, with D perhaps TRBD2 (5 bases). Trimming took 5 bases from V and 3 from J, leaving 14 bases between them. Germline CDR1 and CDR2: LNHDA and SQIVND (reference sequence). CDR3 size: 15 residues. The CDR3 region has the DNA TGTGCCAGTAGTGTCGAGGACTGGGGCTACAATGAGCAGTTCTTC. Residues: CASSVEDWGYNEQFF.

This clone is labeled medium-sized. The chain couples TRBV25-1 to TRBJ1-2, with D perhaps TRBD1 (5 bases). This CDR3 spans 12 amino acids. Deletions cut 7 bases from V and 13 bases from J, with 19 bases between. From germline, CDR1 is MGHDK and CDR2 SYGVNS. The chain's CDR3 is CASNTGQGISTF. The DNA of the CDR3 is TGTGCCAGCAACACTGGGCAGGGAATTTCCACCTTC.

The V gene is TRBV12-2, the J gene TRBJ1-3. TRBV12-2 is an annotated pseudogene. This CDR3 has 16 residues. Here the CDR3 DNA reads TGTGCAAGTCGCCCGAGGGACGGGGAAACTGGAAACACCATATATTTT. This gives the protein CASRPRDGETGNTIYF.

The chain carries TRBV2 and TRBJ1-4; D may be TRBD1 (6 bases). CDR3 length: 14 amino acids. Trimming removed 10 bases from V and 1 base from J, with 13 bases in between. Looked up from germline, CDR1 is SNHLY and CDR2 is FYNNEI. The CDR3 region has the DNA TGTGCCACTGGACAGCGGGGAACTAATGAAAAACTGTTTTTT. Amino acid sequence: CATGQRGTNEKLFF. The full variable domain, completed using reference TRBV2 and TRBJ1-4, is EPEVTQTPSHQVTQMGQEVILRCVPISNHLYFYWYRQILGQKVEFLVSFYNNEISEKSEIFDDQFSVERPDGSNFTLKIRSTKLEDSAMYFCATGQRGTNEKLFFGSGTQLSVL.

This clone was detected only a few times. The gene calls are TRBV19 and TRBJ2-5; D may be TRBD1 (5 bases). Looked up from germline, CDR1 is LNHDA and CDR2 is SQIVND (reference sequence). Trimming cost V 8 bases and J 6 bases, with 13 bases left between them. The CDR3 spans 12 residues. The CDR3 bases are TGTGCCAGTGCCCAGGGTAGTAAGACCCAGTACTTC. Its translation: CASAQGSKTQYF. Supplemented by reference TRBV19 and TRBJ2-5, the full variable domain reads DGGITQSPKYLFRKEGQNVTLSCEQNLNHDAMYWYRQDPGQGLRLIYYSQIVNDFQKGDIAEGYSVSREKKESFPLTVTSAQKNPTAFYLCASAQGSKTQYFGPGTRLLVL.

The chain couples TRBV7-2 to TRBJ2-1; TRBD2 aligns across 13 bases. Germline assignment: CDR1 SGHTA and CDR2 FQGNSA. The CDR3 totals 19 residues. The junction had 17 bases not matched to a gene; V was cut back by 5 bases and J by 7 bases. In DNA form, the CDR3 reads TGTGCCAGCAGCACCCCGACTAGCGGGAGGCAGACGAGGAGGAATGAGCAGTTCTTC. As protein: CASSTPTSGRQTRRNEQFF.

J is TRBJ1-5 and V is TRBV7-2, with a possible D match to TRBD1 (6 bases). Germline V gives CDR1 SGHTA, CDR2 FQGNSA. This CDR3 has 15 amino acids. V was cut by 2 bases and J by 5 bases, with 13 bases left in between. CDR3 loop: CASSLSLGGHQPQHF. The CDR3 nucleotides read TGTGCCAGCAGCTTATCTCTTGGGGGGCATCAGCCCCAGCATTTT. The full variable domain, rest sourced from reference TRBV7-2 and TRBJ1-5, is GAGVSQSPSNKVTEKGKDVELRCDPISGHTALYWYRQSLGQGLEFLIYFQGNSAPDKSGLPSDRFSAERTGGSVSTLTIQRTQQEDSAVYLCASSLSLGGHQPQHFGDGTRLSIL.

The chain employs TRBV14 and TRBJ2-7; D remains ambiguous. The V gene's germline CDR1 is SGHDN and CDR2 FVKESK. This CDR3 has 14 amino acids. V lost 4 bases and J 0 bases, leaving 10 bases between the germline ends. The CDR3 protein is CASSLMRSSYEQYF. CDR3 sequence (DNA): TGTGCCAGCAGCCTAATGAGGTCCTCCTACGAGCAGTACTTC.

The chain recombines TRBV18 with TRBJ2-2, with D possibly being TRBD2 (6 bases). Germline CDR1 KGHSH, CDR2 LQKENI. The CDR3 is 16 residues long. V lost 4 bases, J lost 1 base, and 13 bases lay in between. Here the CDR3 reads CASSLLGGKNTGELFF. The DNA of the CDR3 is TGTGCCAGCTCACTTCTCGGCGGGAAGAACACCGGGGAGCTGTTTTTT.

The rearrangement links TRBV5-6 to TRBJ2-7; the match to TRBD1 covers 7 bases. The V segment lost 6 bases and the J segment 11 bases; nucleotides outside the gene matches: 2. The V gene's germline CDR1 is SGHDT and CDR2 YYEEEE. CDR3 length: 9 amino acids. The CDR3 nucleotides are TGTGCCAGCAAGACAGGGAAGTACTTC. This encodes CASKTGKYF. Variable domain in full (rest from reference TRBV5-6 and TRBJ2-7): DAGVTQSPTHLIKTRGQQVTLRCSPKSGHDTVSWYQQALGQGPQFIFQYYEEEERQRGNFPDRFSGHQFPNYSSELNVNALLLGDSALYLCASKTGKYFGPGTRLTVT.

Only one count was recorded for this clone. The chain is built from TRBV21-1 and TRBJ1-2. TRBV21-1 is a pseudogene locus. The CDR3 contains 14 residues. The CDR3 DNA reads as TGTGCCAGCAGCAGCCTGGGGAGGGTGTATGGCTACACCTTC. Encoded protein: CASSSLGRVYGYTF.

V and J are TRBV27 and TRBJ2-7, with 13 bases fitting TRBD2. The CDR3 length is 17 residues. Germline V CDR1 and CDR2: MNHEY, SMNVEV (reference sequence). Losses at the gene ends were 5 bases for V and 3 bases for J; bases not matched to a gene: 10. For the CDR3, the DNA is TGTGCCAGCAGTCCCCGGACTAGCGGGAGTCACGTCTACGAGCAGTACTTC. Translation: CASSPRTSGSHVYEQYF.

This clone rates as medium-sized (0.01 to 0.1%). V and J are TRBV9 and TRBJ2-7, with TRBD2 matching over 10 bases. The CDR3 loop spans 15 amino acids. The germline CDR1 and CDR2 sequences are SGDLS and YYNGEE. V lost 0 bases to trimming and J lost 6 bases; unmatched junction nucleotides: 6. CDR3 protein: CASSVASGRGGEQYF. The DNA for the CDR3 is TGTGCCAGCAGCGTAGCTAGCGGGAGAGGTGGCGAGCAGTACTTC. Filled out from reference TRBV9 and TRBJ2-7, the complete variable domain reads DSGVTQTPKHLITATGQRVTLRCSPRSGDLSVYWYQQSLDQGLQFLIQYYNGEERAKGNILERFSAQQFPDLHSELNLSSLELGDSALYFCASSVASGRGGEQYFGPGTRLTVT.

The genes are TRBV6-5 and TRBJ1-1, with D unclear. CDR3 length: 13 residues. V gave up 0 bases and J gave up 4 bases, with 6 bases separating them. Germline CDR1 MNHEY, CDR2 SVGAGI. For the CDR3, the DNA is TGTGCCAGCAGTTACTCTCGCAGCACTGAAGCTTTCTTT. Protein: CASSYSRSTEAFF.

The chain carries TRBV11-3 and TRBJ2-5; 9 bases map to TRBD2. The CDR3 is made up of 15 amino acids. V was clipped by 1 base and J by 1 base; unmatched bases: 1. CDR1 and CDR2 from the germline V gene are SGHNT and YENEEA. The CDR3: CASSLASGTQETQYF. The CDR3 DNA follows: TGTGCCAGCAGCTTAGCTAGCGGGACCCAAGAGACCCAGTACTTC.

The chain uses TRBV7-3 and TRBJ2-7, with 7 bases fitting TRBD1. The length of the CDR3 is 15 residues. Unmatched junction bases numbered 12, after V lost 5 bases and J lost 5 bases. Germline V CDR1 and CDR2: SGHTA, FQGTGA. The CDR3: CASSPDPTGRDEQYF. CDR3 coding DNA: TGTGCCAGCAGCCCGGACCCGACAGGGCGGGACGAGCAGTACTTC.

The chain's CDR3 is CASSLTPLSWTAYEQYF. The CDR3 DNA sequence: TGTGCCAGCAGCCTAACCCCGCTCTCCTGGACAGCCTACGAGCAGTACTTC. The chain recombines TRBV9 with TRBJ2-7, with D perhaps matching TRBD1 (6 bases). CDR1 and CDR2 (germline): SGDLS, YYNGEE. V lost 4 bases and J lost 2, with 22 bases in between. CDR3 length equals 17 residues. Full variable domain (missing parts from reference TRBV9 and TRBJ2-7): DSGVTQTPKHLITATGQRVTLRCSPRSGDLSVYWYQQSLDQGLQFLIQYYNGEERAKGNILERFSAQQFPDLHSELNLSSLELGDSALYFCASSLTPLSWTAYEQYFGPGTRLTVT.

The chain recombines TRBV7-8 with TRBJ2-3; perhaps TRBD2 as D (6 bases). Germline V gene lookup returns CDR1 SGHVS and CDR2 FQNEAQ. Deletions cut 1 base from V and 2 bases from J, with 13 bases between. This CDR3 region has 16 residues. In nucleotides, the CDR3 is TGTGCCAGCAGCTTAGGAACAAGGCGGGACACAGATACGCAGTATTTT. Translated: CASSLGTRRDTDTQYF.

The V and J genes are TRBV16 and TRBJ2-1; 8 bases agree with TRBD1. The CDR3 is made up of 16 amino acids. V lost 6 bases, J lost 2 bases, and 9 bases stayed unmatched. Germline loops: CDR1 KGHSY, CDR2 FQNENV. CDR3 bases: TGTGCCAGCAGTCCACCAGGGGGCGGGACCTACAATGAGCAGTTCTTC. Protein: CASSPPGGGTYNEQFF.

The chain joins TRBV6-6 to TRBJ2-5, with D possibly called TRBD1 or TRBD2 (5 bases each). Germline loops: CDR1 MNHNY, CDR2 SVGAGI (reference sequence). V lost 0 bases to trimming and J lost 9 bases, with 14 bases between them. The CDR3 has 14 amino acids. DNA for the CDR3: TGTGCCAGCAGTTACTCCGGCCCGAGGGGTTCCCAGTACTTC. Encoded protein: CASSYSGPRGSQYF.

J is TRBJ2-1 and V is TRBV7-8; D is perhaps TRBD2 (6 bases). Germline V CDR1 and CDR2: SGHVS, FQNEAQ. CDR3 length equals 15 residues. Trimming left V 2 bases short and J 4 bases short, with 12 bases between. The CDR3 loop reads CASSLWRGRYNEQFF. The CDR3, as DNA: TGTGCCAGCAGCTTATGGCGGGGCCGGTACAATGAGCAGTTCTTC.

The chain employs TRBV5-1 and TRBJ1-1; D gene uncertain. With 0 bases removed from V and 0 bases from J, the gap between germline ends came to 6 bases. This CDR3 has 14 amino acids. Germline loops: CDR1 SGHRS, CDR2 YFSETQ. The CDR3, as DNA: TGCGCCAGCAGCTTGGAACAGTTGAACACTGAAGCTTTCTTT. This sequence encodes CASSLEQLNTEAFF.

The genes are TRBV7-2 and TRBJ2-7; D call uncertain. The CDR3 has 14 amino acids. V was clipped by 4 bases and J by 6 bases, with 16 bases between them. Germline V gene lookup returns CDR1 SGHTA and CDR2 FQGNSA. The CDR3 DNA sequence: TGTGCCAGCAGCTCACGGACGAGAATAGGCGAGCAGTACTTC. The encoded protein is CASSSRTRIGEQYF. Full variable domain (missing parts from reference TRBV7-2 and TRBJ2-7): GAGVSQSPSNKVTEKGKDVELRCDPISGHTALYWYRQSLGQGLEFLIYFQGNSAPDKSGLPSDRFSAERTGGSVSTLTIQRTQQEDSAVYLCASSSRTRIGEQYFGPGTRLTVT.

Only a few counts were recorded for this clone. This chain uses TRBV4-1 with TRBJ2-5; 8 nucleotides agree with TRBD1. Germline trimming cut 0 bases from V and 5 bases from J; bases unmatched to any gene: 2. CDR1 and CDR2 (germline): MGHRA, YSYEKL. This CDR3 has 14 residues. The CDR3 sequence: CASSQDRGRETQYF. Written as DNA, the CDR3 is TGCGCCAGCAGCCAAGACAGGGGGCGGGAGACCCAGTACTTC.

The chain uses TRBV12-2 and TRBJ2-1; the table's TRBD2 call for D was not verified on the DNA. TRBV12-2 is a pseudogene. CDR3 length: 15 residues. This chain's CDR3 is CASSLAGTRYNEQFF. Here the CDR3 DNA reads TGTGCCAGCAGCTTAGCCGGGACTAGATACAATGAGCAGTTCTTC.

The J gene is TRBJ2-4, the V gene TRBV5-4; D gene uncertain. Looked up from germline, CDR1 is SGHNT and CDR2 is YYREEE (reference sequence). V gave up 0 bases and J gave up 2 bases, with 6 bases separating them. The CDR3 is 14 residues long. In DNA form, the CDR3 reads TGTGCCAGCAGCTTGGTAACTACCAAAAACATTCAGTACTTC. Residues: CASSLVTTKNIQYF.

The chain combines TRBV28 with TRBJ2-1; a possible D gene is TRBD2 (6 bases). This CDR3 has 15 amino acids. The germline gives CDR1 MDHEN, CDR2 SYDVKM. Trimming took 6 bases from V and 5 from J, leaving 17 bases between them. CDR3 coding DNA: TGTGCCAGCAGGAACGCGGGACGGACGAACAATGAGCAGTTCTTC. It specifies CASRNAGRTNNEQFF.

The V call is TRBV28, the J call TRBJ1-5, with D possibly being TRBD1 (6 bases). Germline CDR1 MDHEN, CDR2 SYDVKM. V was pared by 4 bases and J by 7 bases, with 14 bases between. The CDR3 has 14 amino acids. The CDR3 spells CASSSGAQGQPQHF. CDR3 sequence (DNA): TGTGCCAGCAGTTCAGGCGCACAGGGACAGCCCCAGCATTTT.

The V call is TRBV7-9, the J call TRBJ2-7; 10 bases are shared with TRBD2. Germline V gives CDR1 SEHNR, CDR2 FQNEAQ (reference sequence). V lost 1 base to trimming and J lost 5 bases; unmatched junction nucleotides: 11. CDR3 size: 17 residues. Here the CDR3 DNA reads TGTGCCAGCAGCTTAGAAATTGGGCTAGCGGGAGTCCACGAGCAGTACTTC. It yields the protein CASSLEIGLAGVHEQYF.